The TCR beta chain described here comes from a study of blood T cell repertoires in COVID-19. The overall study: Collection of acute and convalescent COVID-19 samples took place in the United States, Italy and Spain. The cDNA or gDNA used as material had been derived from T cells, B-cell-depleted T cells, or PBMCs.

Under the authors' procedure: Amplifying reference gene primers gave estimates of nucleated cell counts. Produced via immunoSEQ multiplex PCR; TCRdb's table is partial and in-frame only. That table is the source of V, J and clone size, and D and trimming were worked out from the DNA. This sample has 120,000 to 150,000 clones, with 84% found just once. Trimming stripped 3 bases from V and 0 bases from J, with 12 bases between. Germline CDR1 and CDR2: SEHNR and FQNEAQ (reference sequence). The CDR3 contains 16 residues. V is TRBV7-9 and J is TRBJ1-3, with a possible D match to TRBD1 (5 bases). The sample taken for sequencing was peripheral blood. The clonotype was recovered from a human donor in a cohort sampled during active COVID-19. CDR3 sequence: CASSLGGLSSGNTIYF. In DNA, the CDR3 is TGTGCCAGCAGCTTGGGGGGTTTGAGCTCTGGAAACACCATATATTTT.